This T cell receptor beta chain is from a study of T cell changes during pregnancy in multiple sclerosis. Method: immunoSEQ multiplex PCR; TCRdb's copy keeps in-frame clones and lacks some. The sample holds 55,000 to 80,000 clones, 90% to 95% seen once. The CDR3 consists of 14 residues. The germline V gene has CDR1 SNHLY and CDR2 FYNNEI. V dropped 6 bases and J dropped 1; count of bases not matched to a gene: 4. The clonotype comes from a female donor with multiple sclerosis, enrolled in a pregnancy study. Material: CD8+ T cells from peripheral blood mononuclear cells, obtained in the second trimester of pregnancy. The chain couples TRBV2 to TRBJ1-1, with TRBD1 identical over 8 bases. The CDR3 DNA is TGTGCCAGCAGCCCCGGACAGGGGAACACTGAAGCTTTCTTT. Protein product: CASSPGQGNTEAFF.